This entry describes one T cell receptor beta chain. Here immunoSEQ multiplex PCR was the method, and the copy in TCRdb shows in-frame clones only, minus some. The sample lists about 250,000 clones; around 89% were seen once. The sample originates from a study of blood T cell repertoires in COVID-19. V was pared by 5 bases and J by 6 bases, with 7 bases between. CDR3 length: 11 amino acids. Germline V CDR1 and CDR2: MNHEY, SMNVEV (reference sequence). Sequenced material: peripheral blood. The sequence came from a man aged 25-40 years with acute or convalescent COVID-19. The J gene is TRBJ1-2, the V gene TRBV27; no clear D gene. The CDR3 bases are TGTGCCAGCAGTCCCGGGGATGGCTACACCTTC. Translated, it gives CASSPGDGYTF.